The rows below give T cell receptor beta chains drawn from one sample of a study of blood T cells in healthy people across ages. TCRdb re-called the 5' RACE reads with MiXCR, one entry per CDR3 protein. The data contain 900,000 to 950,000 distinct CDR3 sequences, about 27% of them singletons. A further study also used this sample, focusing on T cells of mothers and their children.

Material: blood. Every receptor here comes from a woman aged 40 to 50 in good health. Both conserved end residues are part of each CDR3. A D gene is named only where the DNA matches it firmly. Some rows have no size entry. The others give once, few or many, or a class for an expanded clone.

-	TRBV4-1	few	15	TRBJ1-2	TGCGCCAGCAGCCACCTACCCAGGGAAGACTATGGCTACACCTTC	CASSHLPREDYGYTF
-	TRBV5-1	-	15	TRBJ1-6	TGCGCCAGCAGCTTGGACCGGGTTTTGGGCTCACCCCTCCACTTT	CASSLDRVLGSPLHF
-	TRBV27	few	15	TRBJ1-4	TGTGCCAGCATGGGGGCAGATGCAACTAATGAAAAACTGTTTTTT	CASMGADATNEKLFF
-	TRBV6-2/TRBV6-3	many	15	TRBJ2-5	TGTGCCAGCAGTTGGGGCCAGGATCGCCGGGAGACCCAGTACTTC	CASSWGQDRRETQYF
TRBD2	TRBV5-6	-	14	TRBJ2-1	TGTGCCAGCAGCCCGACTAGCGGGACAAATGAGCAGTTCTTC	CASSPTSGTNEQFF
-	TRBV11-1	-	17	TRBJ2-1	TGTGCCAGCAGCTTAGCCTACGGGACCAGAATCTACAATGAGCAGTTCTTC	CASSLAYGTRIYNEQFF
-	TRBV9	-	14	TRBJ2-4	TGTGCCAGCAGTGTAGCTGGCAAGAGGGACATTCAGTACTTC	CASSVAGKRDIQYF
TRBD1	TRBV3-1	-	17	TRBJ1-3	TGTGCCAGCAGCCAAGGCGTTACAGGGGGCTCTGGAAACACCATATATTTT	CASSQGVTGGSGNTIYF
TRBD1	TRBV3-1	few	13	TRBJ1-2	TGTGCCAGCGGGACAGGGGAGGGCTATGGCTACACCTTC	CASGTGEGYGYTF
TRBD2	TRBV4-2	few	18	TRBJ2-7	TGTGCCAGCAGCCAAGCACTAGCGGGGGGGCATAGGGCGAGCGAGCAGTACTTC	CASSQALAGGHRASEQYF
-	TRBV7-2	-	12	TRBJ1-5	TGTGCCAGCAGCTCGGCGGGGCAGCCCCAGCATTTT	CASSSAGQPQHF
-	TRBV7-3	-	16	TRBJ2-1	TGTGCCAGCAGCCCAGCAGGCCCTGGGGAAGCTCAGGTGCAGTTCTTC	CASSPAGPGEAQVQFF
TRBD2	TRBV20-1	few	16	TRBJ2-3	TGCAGTGCAACGGGGACTAGCGGGGGGGCGACAGATACGCAGTATTTT	CSATGTSGGATDTQYF
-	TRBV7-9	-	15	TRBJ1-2	TGTGCCAGCAGCCCGGAAATCGACACCTTTGGGGGCTACACCTTC	CASSPEIDTFGGYTF
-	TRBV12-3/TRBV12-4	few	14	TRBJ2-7	TGTGCCAGCAGTTGCGTCGGGGAGGTATACGAGCAGTACTTC	CASSCVGEVYEQYF
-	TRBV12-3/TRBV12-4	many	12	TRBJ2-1	TGTGCCAGCAGTTTTAGAGTTAATGAGCAGTTCTTC	CASSFRVNEQFF
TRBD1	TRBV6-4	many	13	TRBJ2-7	TGTGCCAGCAGTGAATCGGACAGGGGCGAGCAGTACTTC	CASSESDRGEQYF
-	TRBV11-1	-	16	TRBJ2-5	TGTGCCAGCAGCCCCGGGGGCCCCGATGCAGGGGAGACCCAGTACTTC	CASSPGGPDAGETQYF
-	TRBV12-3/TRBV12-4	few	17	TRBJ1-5	TGTGCCAGCAGTGGTTCCCTATCCTTGAATAGCAATCAGCCCCAGCATTTT	CASSGSLSLNSNQPQHF
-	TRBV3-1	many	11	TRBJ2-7	TGTGCCAGCACGTCGGCGGGGGAGCAGTACTTC	CASTSAGEQYF
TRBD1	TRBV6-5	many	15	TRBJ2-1	TGTGCCAGCAGTTACGAGACAGGGGGTTACAATGAGCAGTTCTTC	CASSYETGGYNEQFF
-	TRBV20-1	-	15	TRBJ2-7	TGCAGTGCTAGAGCCTCTCGAAGCGGGTCCTACGAGCAGTACTTC	CSARASRSGSYEQYF
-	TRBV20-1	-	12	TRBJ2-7	TGCAGTGCGCCCCGGGACTTCTACTTCCAGTACTTC	CSAPRDFYFQYF
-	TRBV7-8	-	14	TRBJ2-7	TGTGCCAGCAGCTCCCTTACCGGGACGGGGGAGCAGTACTTC	CASSSLTGTGEQYF
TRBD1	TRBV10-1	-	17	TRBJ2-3	TGCGCCAGCAGTGAGTCGACTCCGGGACAGGGTGAGGGTACGCAGTATTTT	CASSESTPGQGEGTQYF
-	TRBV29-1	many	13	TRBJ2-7	TGCAGCGTTGACCCAGGGAATTCTTACGAGCAGTACTTC	CSVDPGNSYEQYF
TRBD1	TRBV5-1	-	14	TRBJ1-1	TGCGCCAGCAGCTGGGAAGGGACAGGTATTGAAGCTTTCTTT	CASSWEGTGIEAFF
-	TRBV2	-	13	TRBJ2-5	TGTGCCAGCAGCCCCTACTACCAAGAGACCCAGTACTTC	CASSPYYQETQYF
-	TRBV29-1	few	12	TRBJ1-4	TGCAGCGTTGGGCATAATGATGAAAAACGGTTTTTT	CSVGHNDEKRFF
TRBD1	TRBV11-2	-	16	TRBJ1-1	TGTGCCAGCAGCTTGATCCGGGACAGAGTGAACACTGAAGCTTTCTTT	CASSLIRDRVNTEAFF
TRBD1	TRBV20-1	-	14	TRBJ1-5	TGCAGTGCTAGAGCGACTCAGGGGGGCCAGCCCCAGCATTTT	CSARATQGGQPQHF
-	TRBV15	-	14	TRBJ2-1	TGTGCCACCAGCAGAGGGCCCCTCGGCAATGAGCAGTTCTTC	CATSRGPLGNEQFF
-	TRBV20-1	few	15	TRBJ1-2	TGCAGTGCTAGACCCACGACGCCCTGGTACTATGGCTACACCTTC	CSARPTTPWYYGYTF
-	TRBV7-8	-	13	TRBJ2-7	TGTGCCAGCAGCTTTTCAGCGGACTACGAGCAGTACTTC	CASSFSADYEQYF
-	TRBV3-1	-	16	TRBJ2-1	TGTGCCAGCAGCCAAGACATCCGGGACACCTCCTACGAGCAGTTCTTC	CASSQDIRDTSYEQFF
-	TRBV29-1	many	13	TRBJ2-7	TGCAGCGTTGAAGACAGGGCCACCTACGAGCAGTACTTC	CSVEDRATYEQYF
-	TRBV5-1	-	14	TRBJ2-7	TGCGCCAGCAGCTTGGTAGTCACCTCCTACGAGCAGTACTTC	CASSLVVTSYEQYF
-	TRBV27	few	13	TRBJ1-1	TGTGCCAGCAGTTGGAGGCGGGCAACTGAAGCTTTCTTT	CASSWRRATEAFF
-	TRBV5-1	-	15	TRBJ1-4	TGCGCCAGCAGCTCCCTCCCGACAACTAATGAAAAACTGTTTTTT	CASSSLPTTNEKLFF
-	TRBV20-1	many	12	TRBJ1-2	TGCAGTGCTGTACAGGAGAACTATGGCTACACCTTC	CSAVQENYGYTF
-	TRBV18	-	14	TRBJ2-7	TGTGCCAGCTCTGTCGACCTGTATGACAATGAGCAGTACTTC	CASSVDLYDNEQYF
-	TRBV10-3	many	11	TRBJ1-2	TGTGCCACCTCCGTCGGAATGGGCTACACCTTC	CATSVGMGYTF
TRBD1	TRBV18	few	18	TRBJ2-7	TGTGCCAGCTCACCAATCCAAAGGGGGACAGGGATCTCCTACGAGCAGTACTTC	CASSPIQRGTGISYEQYF
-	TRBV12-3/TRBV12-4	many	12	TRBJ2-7	TGTGCCAGCAGTCACCTAGGGTACGAGCAGTACTTC	CASSHLGYEQYF
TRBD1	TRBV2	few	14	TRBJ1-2	TGTGCCAGCAGTGAAGGATGGGACAGGGCTGGCTACACCTTC	CASSEGWDRAGYTF
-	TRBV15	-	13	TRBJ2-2	TGTGCCATCGGACAGAAAAACACCGGGGAGCTGTTTTTT	CAIGQKNTGELFF